This T cell receptor beta chain was recorded in a study of blood T cells in healthy people across ages. The authors ran a second PCR of roughly 6 to 12 cycles using a sample-barcoded 5' primer and a J-beta primer mix. Via MiXCR, TCRdb re-called the 5' RACE reads, giving one row per CDR3 protein. This sample yields roughly 680,000 distinct CDR3 sequences, of which about 21% are seen a single time; roughly 3.4% belongs to the top ten. Trimming took 7 bases from V and 2 from J, leaving 8 bases between them. Germline V gene lookup returns CDR1 PRHDT and CDR2 FYEKMQ (reference sequence). The CDR3 contains 12 residues.

The receptor comes from a man between 65 and 85 years old in good health. The sequencing sample was made of blood. The rearrangement uses TRBV13 and TRBJ2-5; D gene ambiguous. CDR3 bases: TGTGCCAGCATCTGGTCTCAAGAGACCCAGTACTTC. This encodes CASIWSQETQYF.